The clone carrying this T cell receptor (beta chain) was counted only a few times. Its antigen is not identified. Every bit of the isolated RNA underwent reverse transcription, so sequencing read expressed TCRB transcripts. Generated by immunoSEQ multiplex PCR, the TCRdb table keeps only in-frame clones and is missing some. The sample carries about 140,000 clones, approximately 10% recorded once. This sample was taken from a study of beta chain features in type 1 diabetes. Study in general: There were some 98 million sorted cells examined across all samples. General observations from the study: Cells carrying high TCR expression could end up over-represented when cDNA is sequenced.

This CDR3 comprises 15 residues. V lost 1 base to trimming and J lost 6 bases; unmatched junction nucleotides: 7. Germline V gene data show CDR1 as SGHTA and CDR2 as FQGNSA. The clonotype originates from a middle-aged woman in good health. The chain uses TRBV7-2 and TRBJ2-7, with 9 bases lining up with TRBD1. The sequencing input was central memory CD4+ T cells from blood. CDR3 residues: CASSLGRTGVLEQYF. As DNA, the CDR3 is TGTGCCAGCAGCTTAGGACGGACAGGGGTCCTCGAGCAGTACTTC.